The 20 T cell receptor beta chains given below trace back to one sample, sequenced in a study of shared clonotypes between healthy human individuals. Naive CD8 isolation took CD45RO-negative cells positively selected for CCR7 and excluded terminally differentiated effector memory CD45RA+ cells. Generated by immunoSEQ multiplex PCR, the TCRdb table keeps only in-frame clones and is missing some. The data show about 2.2 million clones, just over 90% seen once. The specimen was naive CD8+ T cells from PBMCs. The receptors come from a man younger than 35 in good health. Some clones in this sample may be carry-over from other donors' samples.

This clone showed up just a few times. The CDR3 DNA follows: TGCGCCAGCAGCCAAGATAGGAAGGGGGCTGGCGGCTACACCTTC. It codes for CASSQDRKGAGGYTF. The gene calls are TRBV4-3 and TRBJ1-2, with 7 positions matching TRBD1. Germline V CDR1 and CDR2: LGHNA, YSLEER. The CDR3 contains 15 residues. V gave up 0 bases and J gave up 8 bases; unmatched junction bases: 9.

The genes are TRBV4-1 and TRBJ1-3, with D hard to call. The CDR3 loop spans 16 amino acids. Trimming pared 3 bases from V and 0 bases from J, leaving 12 bases between. Germline values: CDR1 MGHRA, CDR2 YSYEKL. The chain's CDR3 is CASSQNLRLSGNTIYF. CDR3 bases: TGCGCCAGCAGCCAGAACCTAAGACTCTCTGGAAACACCATATATTTT.

The rearrangement uses TRBV11-2 and TRBJ1-2; D is uncertain. This CDR3 region has 13 residues. Germline V gives CDR1 SGHAT, CDR2 FQNNGV. V was clipped by 1 base and J by 4 bases, with 7 bases between them. The CDR3 coding sequence is TGTGCCAGCAGCTTAGCCAGGCTCTATGGCTACACCTTC. This translates into CASSLARLYGYTF.

V gene TRBV6-1 combines with J gene TRBJ1-1; D is unresolved. V was pared by 6 bases and J by 1 base, with 0 bases between. Germline lookup yields CDR1 MNHNS and CDR2 SASEGT. The CDR3 length is 10 residues. CDR3 nucleotide sequence: TGTGCCAGCAGGAACACTGAAGCTTTCTTT. It encodes CASRNTEAFF.

The chain joins TRBV4-1 to TRBJ2-2, with D possibly being TRBD2 (5 bases). Germline V gene sequence: CDR1 MGHRA, CDR2 YSYEKL. Between the trimmed V and J ends, which lost 11 bases and 4 bases, there was a span of 20 bases. This CDR3 is 15 amino acids long. Written as DNA, the CDR3 is TGCGCCGGCTCAAGGATCGCGGGTTCCACCGGGGAGCTGTTTTTT. Amino acids: CAGSRIAGSTGELFF.

This chain joins TRBV7-9 and TRBJ2-7; D is perhaps TRBD1 (7 bases). CDR1 and CDR2 (germline): SEHNR, FQNEAQ (reference sequence). The CDR3 totals 16 residues. With 2 bases removed from V and 2 bases from J, the gap between germline ends came to 16 bases. This CDR3 is CASSLYQGEEAYEQYF. The CDR3 DNA reads as TGTGCCAGCAGCTTATACCAGGGGGAGGAGGCCTACGAGCAGTACTTC. Supplemented by reference TRBV7-9 and TRBJ2-7, the full variable domain reads DTGVSQNPRHKITKRGQNVTFRCDPISEHNRLYWYRQTLGQGPEFLTYFQNEAQLEKSRLLSDRFSAERPKGSFSTLEIQRTEQGDSAMYLCASSLYQGEEAYEQYFGPGTRLTVT.

The chain employs TRBV4-1 and TRBJ2-1; 13 nucleotides agree with TRBD2. The CDR3 length is 15 residues. V gave up 3 bases and J gave up 8 bases; unmatched junction bases: 4. Germline CDR1 is MGHRA and CDR2 is YSYEKL. In DNA form, the CDR3 reads TGCGCCAGCAGCCAGGGGACTAGCGGGATGGATGAGCAGTTCTTC. Translation gives CASSQGTSGMDEQFF.

The chain couples TRBV19 to TRBJ2-1; 7 bases are shared with TRBD2. The J segment lost 5 bases and the V segment lost 4 bases, leaving 11 bases of the junction unmatched. The germline gives CDR1 LNHDA, CDR2 SQIVND (reference sequence). The CDR3 is 16 amino acids. CDR3 DNA: TGTGCCAGTAGTACACTAGCGAGTCTAGGGGACAATGAGCAGTTCTTC. This translates into CASSTLASLGDNEQFF.

The rearrangement links TRBV29-1 to TRBJ2-1, with no clear D. Germline CDR1 is SQVTM and CDR2 is ANQGSEA. The CDR3 is 12 amino acids. With 8 bases removed from V and 10 bases from J, the gap between germline ends came to 18 bases. The CDR3 sequence: CSHQWPLGEQFF. For the CDR3, the DNA is TGCAGCCATCAATGGCCCCTCGGGGAGCAGTTCTTC.

The chain carries TRBV9 and TRBJ2-1, with D unresolved. The V gene lost 4 bases and the J gene lost 5 bases, with 7 bases spanning the gap. CDR1 SGDLS and CDR2 YYNGEE come from the germline V gene. The CDR3 covers 12 residues. This CDR3 reads CASSPHNNEQFF. CDR3 in DNA: TGTGCCAGCAGCCCCCATAACAATGAGCAGTTCTTC.

The chain uses TRBV28 and TRBJ2-7; D is unclear. Germline assignment: CDR1 MDHEN and CDR2 SYDVKM. The CDR3 is made up of 12 amino acids. The ends were cut back, 6 bases at V and 4 bases at J, with 10 bases in the middle. The CDR3 is CASSYKVYEQYF. DNA for the CDR3: TGTGCCAGCAGCTACAAGGTATACGAGCAGTACTTC.

The genes are TRBV9 and TRBJ2-1; possibly TRBD2 for D (6 bases). Per germline, CDR1 SGDLS and CDR2 YYNGEE. This CDR3 has 17 residues. V lost 4 bases, J lost 0 bases, and 17 bases lay in between. CDR3 region: CASSPILAPSSYNEQFF. Written as DNA, the CDR3 is TGTGCCAGCAGCCCAATTCTAGCGCCTAGCTCCTACAATGAGCAGTTCTTC.

This chain joins TRBV28 and TRBJ1-1, with D unresolved. This CDR3 comprises 14 residues. V gave up 5 bases and J gave up 3 bases, with 13 bases separating them. CDR1 is MDHEN, CDR2 SYDVKM, per germline. The CDR3 loop reads CASSRGRGYTEAFF. The CDR3 nucleotides read TGTGCCAGCAGTCGCGGTCGGGGATACACTGAAGCTTTCTTT. Combining the CDR3 with reference TRBV28 and TRBJ1-1 gives the whole variable domain DVKVTQSSRYLVKRTGEKVFLECVQDMDHENMFWYRQDPGLGLRLIYFSYDVKMKEKGDIPEGYSVSREKKERFSLILESASTNQTSMYLCASSRGRGYTEAFFGQGTRLTVV.

The chain uses TRBV7-9 and TRBJ2-1; TRBD2 aligns across 9 bases. The germline V gene has CDR1 SEHNR and CDR2 FQNEAQ (reference sequence). This CDR3 contains 15 residues. V shed 5 bases and J 3 bases; nucleotides not matched to a gene: 5. The CDR3, as DNA: TGTGCCAGCAGCCCTAGCGGGGCTGTCTACAATGAGCAGTTCTTC. As protein: CASSPSGAVYNEQFF.

The rearrangement uses TRBV4-1 and TRBJ2-7; 7 positions match TRBD1. V lost 1 base to trimming and J lost 5 bases; unmatched junction nucleotides: 11. CDR3 length equals 16 residues. Germline CDR1 is MGHRA and CDR2 is YSYEKL. The CDR3 protein is CASSQVTRTGANEQYF. The CDR3 DNA follows: TGCGCCAGCAGCCAAGTCACCAGGACAGGCGCCAACGAGCAGTACTTC.

The chain is built from TRBV6-1 and TRBJ2-2, with D tentatively TRBD2 (5 bases). The CDR3 extends over 14 amino acids. The V and J ends lost 0 bases and 5 bases respectively, with 7 bases between them. CDR1 and CDR2 (germline): MNHNS, SASEGT. CDR3 amino acids: CASSEAGETGELFF. For the CDR3, the DNA is TGTGCCAGCAGTGAAGCGGGAGAGACCGGGGAGCTGTTTTTT.

The chain employs TRBV11-2 and TRBJ2-7, with TRBD1 identical over 9 bases. The germline V gene encodes CDR1 SGHAT and CDR2 FQNNGV. The CDR3 has 15 amino acids. The J segment lost 2 bases and the V segment lost 5 bases, leaving 7 bases of the junction unmatched. The CDR3 sequence: CASSLRDREAYEQYF. The CDR3 DNA sequence: TGTGCCAGCAGCCTTCGGGACAGGGAGGCCTACGAGCAGTACTTC. Full variable domain (outside the CDR3, taken from reference TRBV11-2 and TRBJ2-7): EAGVAQSPRYKIIEKRQSVAFWCNPISGHATLYWYQQILGQGPKLLIQFQNNGVVDDSQLPKDRFSAERLKGVDSTLKIQPAKLEDSAVYLCASSLRDREAYEQYFGPGTRLTVT.

This chain uses TRBV4-3 with TRBJ2-1; maybe TRBD2 (5 bases). CDR3 size: 15 residues. CDR1 and CDR2 (germline): LGHNA, YSLEER. With 4 bases removed from V and 0 bases from J, the gap between germline ends came to 10 bases. This chain's CDR3 is CASSPEAISYNEQFF. The CDR3 nucleotides read TGCGCCAGCAGCCCGGAGGCGATCTCCTACAATGAGCAGTTCTTC.

V gene TRBV7-2 combines with J gene TRBJ2-7; 7 bases are shared with TRBD2. The CDR3 spans 15 residues. Trimming took 5 bases from V and 5 from J; bases not matched to a gene: 12. Germline CDR1 and CDR2: SGHTA and FQGNSA. The CDR3 loop is CASSRGSTSAHEQYF. The CDR3 bases are TGTGCCAGCAGCCGTGGTTCCACTAGCGCGCACGAGCAGTACTTC.

The rearrangement links TRBV5-8 to TRBJ2-5; 14 bases match TRBD2. CDR3 length equals 20 residues. Germline values: CDR1 SGHTS, CDR2 YDEGEE. With 7 bases clipped from V and 2 bases from J, the junction kept 19 bases outside the gene matches. The DNA for the CDR3 is TGTGCCAGCCCAGGGGGGGGACGAGGGACTAGCGGGAGTCGGCAAGAGACCCAGTACTTC. It translates to CASPGGGRGTSGSRQETQYF.